This TCR beta chain was recovered during a study of control samples from healthy donors and cancer patients. Measured with immunoSEQ multiplex PCR; TCRdb has only the in-frame clones, and not every one. The table lists tens of thousands of clones, 91% of them singletons. V trimming: 3 bases; J trimming: 0 bases; junction bases outside the gene matches: 5. Germline V lookup: CDR1 SQVTM, CDR2 ANQGSEA. This CDR3 spans 16 amino acids. The rearrangement joins TRBV29-1 to TRBJ2-6, with 7 bases identical to TRBD1. This receptor was identified in a man aged 25 to 45 in good health. The sequenced material came from blood. The DNA of the CDR3 is TGCAGCGTTGAGGTCAGGGACAGCTCTGGGGCCAACGTCCTGACTTTC. It encodes CSVEVRDSSGANVLTF.